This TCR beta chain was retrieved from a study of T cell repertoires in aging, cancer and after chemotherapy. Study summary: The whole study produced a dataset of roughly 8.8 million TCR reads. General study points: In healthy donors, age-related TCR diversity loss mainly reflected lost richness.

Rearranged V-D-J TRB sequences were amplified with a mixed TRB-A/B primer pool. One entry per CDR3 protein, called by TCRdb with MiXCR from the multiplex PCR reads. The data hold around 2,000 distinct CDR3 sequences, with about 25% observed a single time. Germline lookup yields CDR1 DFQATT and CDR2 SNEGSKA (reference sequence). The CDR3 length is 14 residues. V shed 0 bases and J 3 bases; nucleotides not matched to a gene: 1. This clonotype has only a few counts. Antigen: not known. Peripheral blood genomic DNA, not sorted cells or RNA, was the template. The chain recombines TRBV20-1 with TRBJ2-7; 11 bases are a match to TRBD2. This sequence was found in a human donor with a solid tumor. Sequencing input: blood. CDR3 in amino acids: CSAREGTSGYEQYF. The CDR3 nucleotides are TGCAGTGCTAGAGAAGGGACTAGCGGCTACGAGCAGTACTTC.